This T cell receptor (beta chain) was recovered during a study of naive and memory T cell subsets. Notes on the study in general: Activation and differentiation may alter RNA-based TCR counts. Naive repertoires, especially CD8, held a few larger clonotypes, possibly memory cells re-expressing CD45RA.

Comment on this clonotype: Its antigen remains unidentified.

In germline, CDR1 is SGHRS, CDR2 YFSETQ. The V end was cut by 4 bases, the J end by 6 bases, with 5 bases between. CDR3 size: 11 residues. Both TRBC1 and TRBC2 were covered by a beta constant-region primer of two equimolar oligonucleotides. Nested alpha and beta constant-region primers with the SP2 primer drove four PCR rounds on ligated cDNA. TCRdb redid the calling of the UMI-ligation and nested PCR reads with MiXCR, one entry per CDR3 protein. The profile shows about 150,000 distinct CDR3 sequences, over 20% of them singletons. From the second PCR step, alpha and beta chains were amplified apart. This chain joins TRBV5-1 and TRBJ2-1; no clear D. This clonotype was obtained from a human donor in good health. Sequencing was done on a sample of naive CD4+ T cells from blood. CDR3 nucleotide sequence: TGCGCCAGCAGCATGGTCAATGAGCAGTTCTTC. It specifies CASSMVNEQFF.